This T cell receptor (beta chain) was found in a study of graft-versus-host responses after intestinal transplantation. For the study at large: For around 3 years after anti-thymocyte globulin induction, all recipients took tacrolimus and steroids.

This clone came up a few times. What it binds is unknown. V lost 8 bases, J lost 3 bases, and 13 bases lay in between. Germline CDR1 and CDR2: MNHNS and SASEGT. The length of the CDR3 is 13 residues. Study-level findings and limits: Individuals who had graft-donor T cell macrochimerism had allografts that showed high graft-versus-host to host-versus-graft clonal ratios.

TCRdb's copy holds only in-frame clones and misses some; the assay was immunoSEQ multiplex PCR. Of about 100,000 clones in the sample, approximately 90% were seen once. This sequence was found in a human donor who was the organ donor for an intestinal transplant. The chain carries TRBV6-1 and TRBJ2-5, with D possibly being TRBD1 or TRBD2 (6 bases each). Sample: unstimulated CD4+ T cells sorted from spleen or lymph node cells, taken before transplant. The CDR3 here is CASCRGLKETQYF. CDR3 coding DNA: TGTGCCAGCTGTCGGGGGCTGAAAGAGACCCAGTACTTC.